The rows below give T cell receptor beta chains drawn from one sample of a study of cytomegalovirus exposure and HLA in healthy donors. Data came from immunoSEQ multiplex PCR; TCRdb stores just in-frame clones and leaves some out. In the table there are approximately 200,000 clones, about 90% of which are singletons. Source material: PBMCs. The receptors here all came from a woman between 18 and 29 years old in good health and CMV-seronegative. Both conserved end residues are part of each CDR3. D genes are given only for firm matches. Expanded clones are given a class, and other clones once, few, many or no size at all.

NA	TRBV7-9	TRBD1	TRBJ2-7	CASSFGQGRSYEQYF
NA	TRBV4-2	NA	TRBJ2-2	CASSQGSDTGELFF
NA	TRBV2	NA	TRBJ2-5	CASSLEGRETQYF
NA	TRBV19	TRBD1	TRBJ1-5	CASRMGTDNQPQHF
NA	TRBV7-9	NA	TRBJ2-5	CASSLHLGAETQYF
NA	TRBV7-3	NA	TRBJ2-1	CASSAGAGSSYNEQFF
NA	TRBV25-1	TRBD1	TRBJ1-5	CASSSRFDRDSNQPQHF
NA	TRBV4-1	TRBD2	TRBJ2-1	CASSQGAGLAGVYEQFF
NA	TRBV28	TRBD2	TRBJ2-7	CASSAGLAGAYEQYF
NA	TRBV7-2	TRBD1	TRBJ2-5	CASSLEDARGLGETQYF
NA	TRBV18	TRBD2	TRBJ2-5	CASSPASGRMETQYF
few	TRBV27	NA	TRBJ2-5	CASRLGGGETQYF
NA	TRBV6-5	NA	TRBJ1-1	CASRVGTEAFF
NA	TRBV27	NA	TRBJ1-2	CASRERLGANYGYTF
NA	TRBV6-5	TRBD2	TRBJ2-7	CASSSGLAGSPYEQYF
NA	TRBV10-3	NA	TRBJ2-2	CATYSPSDTNTGELFF
NA	TRBV6-5	TRBD2	TRBJ2-1	CASTLAGGYGEQFF
NA	TRBV7-2	TRBD2	TRBJ2-3	CASSLVSSGRDTQYF
NA	TRBV2	NA	TRBJ2-1	CASSRDNEQFF
once	TRBV11-2	NA	TRBJ2-2	CASSLGGAGELFF
few	TRBV6-1	NA	TRBJ1-5	CASSVQGAGQPQHF
NA	TRBV28	TRBD1	TRBJ2-7	CASSRDRGSYEQYF
few	TRBV11-2	TRBD1	TRBJ2-7	CASSLGGQGFGFYEQYF
NA	TRBV28	NA	TRBJ2-7	CASSLFGGASYEQYF
NA	TRBV5-1	TRBD2	TRBJ2-2	CASSFGTKIGGELFF
NA	TRBV28	TRBD2	TRBJ2-7	CASRTSGRGHEQYF
NA	TRBV7-8	NA	TRBJ2-5	CASSLRETRQETQYF
NA	TRBV6-5	NA	TRBJ1-1	CASSYGRGGVSEAFF
NA	TRBV5-5	TRBD1	TRBJ1-1	CASSGSTGFGTEAFF
few	TRBV6-5	TRBD1	TRBJ1-1	CASSYSARGSTEAFF
NA	TRBV9	NA	TRBJ1-1	CASSVNREGSTEAFF
NA	TRBV9	NA	TRBJ2-7	CASSVGRDRAYEQYF
NA	TRBV7-2	NA	TRBJ1-2	CASSYTGTELYGYTF
NA	TRBV11-3	TRBD1	TRBJ2-5	CASSPGQGGRPETQYF
NA	TRBV2	NA	TRBJ2-1	CASSDPSVYKFF
NA	TRBV27	TRBD1	TRBJ2-2	CASRKTGGWGGELFF
NA	TRBV6-5	NA	TRBJ1-4	CASSYSNRPNEKLFF
once	TRBV29-1	TRBD2	TRBJ2-7	CSVGQRRGGFTEQYF
NA	TRBV9	NA	TRBJ2-1	CASSPGPGNEQFF
NA	TRBV6-6	NA	TRBJ1-2	CASSYAETNYGYTF
NA	TRBV27	TRBD1	TRBJ2-3	CASSFRTGTRTDTQYF
NA	TRBV29-1	NA	TRBJ2-1	CSVVGDPLDRLNEQFF
NA	TRBV30	NA	TRBJ1-1	CAWSEEQLNTEAFF